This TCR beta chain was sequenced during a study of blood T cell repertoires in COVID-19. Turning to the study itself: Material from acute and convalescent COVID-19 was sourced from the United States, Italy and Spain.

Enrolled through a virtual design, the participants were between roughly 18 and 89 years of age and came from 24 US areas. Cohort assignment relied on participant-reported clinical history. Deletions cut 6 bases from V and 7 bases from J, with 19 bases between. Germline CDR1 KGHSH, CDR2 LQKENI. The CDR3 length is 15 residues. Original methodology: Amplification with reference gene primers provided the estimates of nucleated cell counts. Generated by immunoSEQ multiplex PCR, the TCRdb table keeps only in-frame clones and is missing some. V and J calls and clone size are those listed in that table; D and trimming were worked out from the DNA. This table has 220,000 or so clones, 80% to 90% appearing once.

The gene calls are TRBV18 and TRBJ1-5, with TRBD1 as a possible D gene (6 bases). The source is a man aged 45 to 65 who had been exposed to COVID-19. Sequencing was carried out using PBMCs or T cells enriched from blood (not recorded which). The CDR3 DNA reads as TGTGCCAGCTCCCCCAACGGGGGGCTAGACCAGCCCCAGCATTTT. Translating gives CASSPNGGLDQPQHF.